The 13 T cell receptor beta chains given below trace back to one sample, sequenced in a study of cytomegalovirus exposure and HLA in healthy donors. 13 Jbeta primers and 60 Vbeta primers were used for the PCR. Using immunoSEQ multiplex PCR, the repertoire was profiled, and TCRdb retains in-frame clones only, with some absent. The sample records about 130,000 clones, roughly four fifths being singletons. The specimen sequenced was PBMCs. All receptors derive from a woman aged 50 to 60 in good health and CMV-seronegative.

V and J are TRBV5-4 and TRBJ1-5; no clear D gene. This CDR3 spans 15 amino acids. Deletions cut 3 bases from V and 6 bases from J, with 16 bases between. Germline V gene data show CDR1 as SGHNT and CDR2 as YYREEE (reference sequence). CDR3 in DNA: TGTGCCAGCAGCTCCGACGGGATTCGGGGTCAGCCCCAGCATTTT. It codes for CASSSDGIRGQPQHF.

In the case of this clone: At one end, the junction sequence differs from germline, possibly due to a read error. This chain connects TRBV19 to TRBJ1-2, with D possibly matching TRBD1 (6 bases). This CDR3 has 15 residues. Germline CDR1 is LNHDA and CDR2 is SQIVND (reference sequence). The CDR3 spells CASSRRDISNYGYPF. The CDR3 region has the DNA TGTGCCAGTAGTCGACGGGACATATCTAACTATGGCTACCCCTTC.

The chain carries TRBV6-5 and TRBJ2-7; D is perhaps TRBD1 (6 bases). CDR3 length equals 13 residues. V dropped 2 bases and J dropped 6 bases, with 11 bases sitting between them. Germline CDR1 MNHEY, CDR2 SVGAGI. CDR3 protein: CASSYALGGEQYF. The CDR3 nucleotides are TGTGCCAGCAGTTACGCATTAGGGGGCGAGCAGTACTTC.

The chain has TRBV4-3 and TRBJ2-1, with D perhaps matching TRBD2 (6 bases). The CDR3 covers 16 residues. Trimming removed 0 bases at V and 3 bases at J, with 12 bases between. Germline V gene lookup returns CDR1 LGHNA and CDR2 YSLEER. The DNA of the CDR3 is TGCGCCAGCAGCCAAGAGTACGGAGGGAACTACAATGAGCAGTTCTTC. Amino acid sequence: CASSQEYGGNYNEQFF.

V usage is TRBV4-3 and J usage is TRBJ1-6; 7 nucleotides agree with TRBD1. Germline V CDR1 and CDR2: LGHNA, YSLEER. CDR3 size: 15 residues. V lost 4 bases and J lost 10; bases outside the gene matches: 10. CDR3 region: CASSPTGSQFSPLHF. The CDR3 nucleotides are TGCGCCAGCAGCCCGACAGGGTCCCAGTTCTCACCCCTCCACTTT.

This clone was picked up one time. The chain employs TRBV6-6 and TRBJ1-1, with 7 bases aligning to TRBD1. CDR3 size: 16 residues. With 2 bases clipped from V and 2 bases from J, the junction kept 8 bases outside the gene matches. Germline V CDR1 and CDR2: MNHNY, SVGAGI (reference sequence). The CDR3 DNA follows: TGTGCCAGCAGTTACGGCCACAGGGGTTTAAACACTGAAGCTTTCTTT. It codes for CASSYGHRGLNTEAFF.

A single count supports this clone. The V gene is TRBV10-1, the J gene TRBJ2-1; D might be TRBD1 (6 bases). The ends were cut back, 11 bases at V and 8 bases at J, with 13 bases in the middle. The CDR3 loop spans 11 amino acids. CDR1 and CDR2 (germline): WNHNN, SYGVQD (reference sequence). The CDR3, as DNA: TGCGCCCGACTCAGGGGCGATGAGCAGTTCTTC. Amino acids: CARLRGDEQFF.

This sequence joins TRBV6-5 and TRBJ2-7; 8 nucleotides agree with TRBD2. The V gene end was trimmed by 8 bases and the J gene end by 4 bases; junction bases not matched to a gene: 13. CDR3 length: 15 residues. The germline gives CDR1 MNHEY, CDR2 SVGAGI. The CDR3 bases are TGTGCCAGCCGGGATGCGGGAGGCCCAGGATACGAGCAGTACGTC. Protein: CASRDAGGPGYEQYV.

The J gene is TRBJ2-3, the V gene TRBV5-4; 8 bases fit TRBD1. V lost 0 bases to trimming and J lost 2 bases; unmatched junction nucleotides: 5. Germline V gene sequence: CDR1 SGHNT, CDR2 YYREEE (reference sequence). This CDR3 has 16 residues. The CDR3 spells CASSLAVTGDTDTQYF. Written as DNA, the CDR3 is TGTGCCAGCAGCTTGGCGGTGACAGGGGACACAGATACGCAGTATTTT.

The V call is TRBV7-8, the J call TRBJ2-7; 8 nucleotides match TRBD2. The CDR3 runs to 15 residues. Trimming at V came to 1 base and at J to 11 bases, leaving 13 bases not matched to a gene. CDR1 and CDR2 (germline): SGHVS, FQNEAQ. CDR3 sequence (DNA): TGTGCCAGCAGCTTAGTATCCGGGAGGGCCCCGAGCGAGTACTTC. Translation gives CASSLVSGRAPSEYF.

The J gene is TRBJ2-6, the V gene TRBV6-1; 7 bases are a match to TRBD1. Germline V CDR1 and CDR2: MNHNS, SASEGT. The CDR3 runs to 16 residues. V shed 4 bases, J shed 1 base, and the junction held 4 bases outside the gene matches. The CDR3 DNA reads TGTGCCAGCAGTGTCCAACAGGGGTCTGGGGCCAACGTCCTGACTTTC. Its protein is CASSVQQGSGANVLTF.

This clone came up a few times. The chain combines TRBV11-1 with TRBJ1-5; no firm D call. V was shortened by 1 base and J by 2 bases, with 15 bases between the two germline ends. The CDR3 spans 17 residues. The V gene's germline CDR1 is SGHAT and CDR2 FQDESV (reference sequence). CDR3 amino acids: CASSLGRAGNGNQPQHF. In DNA, the CDR3 is TGTGCCAGCAGCTTAGGCCGCGCGGGAAACGGCAATCAGCCCCAGCATTTT.

V gene TRBV7-9 combines with J gene TRBJ1-1, with a possible D match to TRBD1 (5 bases). Germline CDR1 SEHNR, CDR2 FQNEAQ (reference sequence). The ends were cut back, 5 bases at V and 1 base at J, with 11 bases in the middle. The CDR3 covers 14 residues. Here the CDR3 DNA reads TGTGCCAGCAGCCCGGTCCAGGGGAACACTGAAGCTTTCTTT. As protein: CASSPVQGNTEAFF.